The rows below give T cell receptor beta chains drawn from one sample of a study of shared clonotypes between healthy human individuals. The protocol was immunoSEQ multiplex PCR, while the TCRdb copy is restricted to in-frame clones and leaves out a portion. The sample has 2 million to 2.5 million clones, about 92% seen once. Material for sequencing was naive CD4+ T cells from PBMCs. The receptor source for this set is a man between 18 and 35 years old in good health. Some clones in this sample may be carry-over from other donors' samples. Both conserved end residues are part of each CDR3. The order of the fields is V gene, CDR3 length, J gene, clone size, D gene, CDR3 protein, CDR3 DNA. The D gene is left open where the match is weak. Size tells how often a clone was seen (once, few, many) or the class of an expanded clone, and some rows leave it out.

TRBV30	14	TRBJ2-3	.	.	CAWSVRQSTDTQYF	TGTGCCTGGAGTGTACGGCAGAGCACAGATACGCAGTATTTT
TRBV18	14	TRBJ2-1	.	TRBD2	CASSPTSGRFEQFF	TGTGCCAGCTCACCGACTAGCGGGAGATTTGAGCAGTTCTTC
TRBV13	17	TRBJ2-5	.	TRBD2	CASSLLAGRGNQETQYF	TGTGCCAGCAGCTTATTAGCGGGAAGGGGAAACCAAGAGACCCAGTACTTC
TRBV5-1	16	TRBJ2-2	.	.	CASSLGVRENTGELFF	TGCGCCAGCAGCTTGGGGGTTCGGGAGAACACCGGGGAGCTGTTTTTT
TRBV7-2	15	TRBJ1-2	.	.	CASSLAGAGYYGYTF	TGTGCCAGCAGCTTAGCGGGGGCGGGATATTATGGCTACACCTTC
TRBV5-6	14	TRBJ2-5	.	TRBD2	CASSSDGRQETQYF	TGTGCCAGCAGCTCGGACGGGAGGCAAGAGACCCAGTACTTC
TRBV6-1	15	TRBJ1-1	.	.	CASRPQGGLATEAFF	TGTGCCAGCAGACCTCAAGGGGGGTTAGCCACTGAAGCTTTCTTT
TRBV5-1	14	TRBJ1-2	.	.	CASSLAGENYGYTF	TGCGCCAGCAGCTTGGCCGGGGAGAACTATGGCTACACCTTC
TRBV6-5	12	TRBJ2-3	.	.	CASSPGPGTQYF	TGTGCCAGCAGTCCTGGACCGGGTACGCAGTATTTT
TRBV27	14	TRBJ1-2	.	TRBD1	CASSFGRGPDGYTF	TGTGCCAGCAGTTTTGGCAGGGGGCCCGATGGCTACACCTTC
TRBV2	14	TRBJ2-1	.	TRBD2	CASSVASGSNEQFF	TGTGCCAGCAGTGTCGCTAGCGGGAGTAATGAGCAGTTCTTC
TRBV21-1	15	TRBJ1-2	.	.	CASSKIPKKNYGYTF	TGTGCCAGCAGCAAAATCCCCAAGAAAAACTATGGCTACACCTTC
TRBV5-1	14	TRBJ2-1	.	.	CASGNQGSDNEQFF	TGCGCCAGCGGCAATCAGGGATCGGACAATGAGCAGTTCTTC
TRBV18	14	TRBJ2-4	.	.	CASSPSPDGNIQYF	TGTGCCAGCTCACCATCTCCTGATGGAAACATTCAGTACTTC
TRBV27	16	TRBJ2-1	.	TRBD1	CASSRPGTGGVNEQFF	TGTGCCAGCAGTCGCCCCGGGACAGGAGGGGTAAATGAGCAGTTCTTC
TRBV11-2	13	TRBJ2-7	.	TRBD2	CASSPLAVSEQYF	TGTGCCAGCAGCCCCCTAGCGGTTTCCGAGCAGTACTTC
TRBV11-2	17	TRBJ2-2	.	TRBD2	CAGSFGLASGDTGELFF	TGTGCCGGCAGCTTTGGGTTGGCTAGCGGAGACACCGGGGAGCTGTTTTTT
TRBV11-2	15	TRBJ1-1	.	TRBD1	CASSWGTGAATEAFF	TGTGCCAGCAGCTGGGGGACAGGGGCGGCCACTGAAGCTTTCTTT
TRBV5-5	15	TRBJ1-4	.	.	CASSLGPGTNEKLFF	TGTGCCAGCAGCTTGGGGCCGGGGACTAATGAAAAACTGTTTTTT
TRBV7-3	15	TRBJ2-7	once	TRBD1	CASSPRQGGDYEQYF	TGTGCCAGCAGCCCGAGACAGGGGGGAGACTACGAGCAGTACTTC
TRBV6-1	16	TRBJ2-1	.	TRBD2	CASSETGLAGGGEQFF	TGTGCCAGCAGTGAAACGGGACTAGCGGGAGGTGGTGAGCAGTTCTTC
TRBV6-6	11	TRBJ2-7	.	.	CASSQLYEQYF	TGTGCCAGCAGCCAACTCTACGAGCAGTACTTC
TRBV14	14	TRBJ1-2	once	TRBD1	CASSQGDRGPGYTF	TGTGCCAGCAGCCAAGGGGACAGGGGGCCTGGCTACACCTTC
TRBV19	14	TRBJ1-3	.	TRBD1	CASREGTAGNTIYF	TGTGCCAGTAGAGAAGGGACAGCGGGAAACACCATATATTTT
TRBV28	14	TRBJ2-2	.	.	CASSSGQLTGELFF	TGTGCCAGCAGTTCGGGCCAGTTGACCGGGGAGCTGTTTTTT
TRBV28	13	TRBJ2-2	.	.	CASSLSLTGELFF	TGTGCCAGCAGTTTATCCCTCACCGGGGAGCTGTTTTTT
TRBV19	16	TRBJ1-4	.	.	CASSTGRRSANEKLFF	TGTGCCTCCAGTACCGGCCGAAGATCGGCTAATGAAAAACTGTTTTTT
TRBV6-1	13	TRBJ1-2	.	.	CASSVEDGAGYTF	TGTGCCAGCAGTGTGGAGGATGGAGCCGGCTACACCTTC
TRBV6-6	15	TRBJ1-1	.	TRBD1	CASSFNRGPNTEAFF	TGTGCCAGCAGTTTCAACAGGGGCCCGAACACTGAAGCTTTCTTT
TRBV7-2	15	TRBJ1-3	.	.	CASSSTTFAGNTIYF	TGTGCCAGCAGCTCGACCACTTTTGCTGGAAACACCATATATTTT
TRBV30	14	TRBJ1-4	.	.	CAWNDPRTNEKLFF	TGTGCCTGGAACGACCCTCGAACTAATGAAAAACTGTTTTTT
TRBV28	16	TRBJ2-7	.	.	CASSLASAGQSYEQYF	TGTGCCAGCAGTTTAGCGAGTGCAGGACAATCCTACGAGCAGTACTTC